This T cell receptor beta chain was obtained from a study of post-analysis software for immune sequencing data. Study at large: Both relapsing-remitting and secondary progressive multiple sclerosis featured among the disease courses, as did progressive-relapsing multiple sclerosis.

Overall study results and limits: Roughly 5 TRBV segments (TRBV5-6, TRBV5-1 and TRBV20-1 among them) occurred more frequently in patients than in controls.

Unique molecular identifiers featured in each of the TCR beta cDNA libraries. A single record per CDR3 protein comes from TCRdb applying MiXCR to the PCR reads. The table lists fewer than 700,000 distinct CDR3 sequences, about 40% of them singletons. This clonotype has a handful of counts. Its antigen is as yet unknown. This CDR3 is 16 amino acids long. Germline values: CDR1 SEHNR, CDR2 FQNEAQ (reference sequence). With 1 base removed from V and 3 bases from J, the gap between germline ends came to 16 bases. The source is a girl aged 10 to 17 with multiple sclerosis. V and J are TRBV7-9 and TRBJ2-7; no firm D call. The sample comprised blood. The CDR3 DNA reads TGTGCCAGCAGCTTAGGGCAGAGTGCGGAGTACTACGAGCAGTACTTC. Its translation: CASSLGQSAEYYEQYF.